A selection of T cell receptor beta chains follows, all from one sample in a study of shared clonotypes between healthy human individuals. Repertoires were generated with immunoSEQ multiplex PCR, while TCRdb's copy carries only in-frame clones and drops some. Among about 1.1 million clones listed, roughly 77% were seen once. Sample: memory CD4+ T cells from PBMCs. The receptors originated from a man aged 18 to 30 in good health. Some clones in this sample may be carry-over from other donors' samples. Both conserved end residues are part of each CDR3. Fields, in order: V gene, D gene, J gene, CDR3 protein. A D gene is named only where the DNA matches it firmly.

v_gene: TRBV27
d_gene: TRBD1
j_gene: TRBJ2-2
CDR3aa: CASSLRGGGTGELFF

v_gene: TRBV27
d_gene: TRBD2
j_gene: TRBJ2-5
CDR3aa: CATRKRDQETQYF

v_gene: TRBV4-3
d_gene: -
j_gene: TRBJ1-5
CDR3aa: CASSQNRNSNQPQHF

v_gene: TRBV7-3
d_gene: TRBD1
j_gene: TRBJ2-5
CDR3aa: CASSSQGARETQYF

v_gene: TRBV7-6
d_gene: -
j_gene: TRBJ2-3
CDR3aa: CASSLEGLAQYF

v_gene: TRBV2
d_gene: TRBD1
j_gene: TRBJ1-3
CDR3aa: CASSPPTGEENTIYF

v_gene: TRBV6-1
d_gene: TRBD1
j_gene: TRBJ1-3
CDR3aa: CASSVLTGVRNTIYF

v_gene: TRBV5-1
d_gene: -
j_gene: TRBJ2-5
CDR3aa: CASSFFEGKETQYF

v_gene: TRBV7-9
d_gene: -
j_gene: TRBJ1-1
CDR3aa: CASSFGMGTEAFF

v_gene: TRBV28
d_gene: -
j_gene: TRBJ1-2
CDR3aa: CASSIQTGPYGYTF

v_gene: TRBV7-9
d_gene: -
j_gene: TRBJ1-3
CDR3aa: CASSLRTTSSGNTIYF

v_gene: TRBV19
d_gene: -
j_gene: TRBJ1-2
CDR3aa: CASSIAVNYGYTF

v_gene: TRBV5-1
d_gene: -
j_gene: TRBJ2-4
CDR3aa: CASSWGGPGTKNIQYF

v_gene: TRBV4-1
d_gene: -
j_gene: TRBJ2-3
CDR3aa: CASSPLLAGSQADTQYF

v_gene: TRBV5-1
d_gene: -
j_gene: TRBJ2-3
CDR3aa: CASSLYDSRTDTQYF

v_gene: TRBV7-2
d_gene: TRBD2
j_gene: TRBJ2-1
CDR3aa: CASSLATSGIDEQFF